This is a list of T cell receptor beta chains from one sample in a study of cytomegalovirus exposure and HLA in healthy donors. The repertoire was sequenced with immunoSEQ multiplex PCR; TCRdb's copy has only in-frame clones and lacks some. The sample consists of some 310,000 clones, around 90% of them appearing once. The specimen sequenced was PBMCs. These TCRs come from a man aged 30 to 39 in good health and CMV-seronegative. The CDR3 runs from the conserved cysteine through the conserved F or W. A D gene is named only where the DNA matches it firmly. The listing skips clone size in some rows; elsewhere it reads once, few, many or a size class.

cdr3_length,j_call,clone_size,d_call,v_call,cdr3_aa,cdr3_nt
14,TRBJ2-7,.,.,TRBV5-1,CASSLEGGIYEQYF,TGCGCCAGCAGCTTGGAAGGCGGAATCTACGAGCAGTACTTC
14,TRBJ2-5,.,.,TRBV25-1,CASSLGFGGETQYF,TGTGCCAGCTCCCTGGGATTCGGAGGAGAGACCCAGTACTTC
13,TRBJ1-3,.,.,TRBV29-1,CSVVRDSGNTIYF,TGCAGCGTCGTACGGGACTCTGGAAACACCATATATTTT
14,TRBJ2-5,.,.,TRBV5-1,CASSYGLGQETQYF,TGCGCCAGCAGCTACGGACTCGGGCAGGAGACCCAGTACTTC
14,TRBJ1-6,.,.,TRBV6-6,CASSYRKNGSPLHF,TGTGCCAGCAGTTACAGGAAAAACGGGTCACCCCTCCACTTT
15,TRBJ1-2,.,.,TRBV18,CASSPEQLSSYGYTF,TGTGCCAGCTCACCGGAACAGCTCTCGTCCTATGGCTACACCTTC
12,TRBJ2-7,.,.,TRBV6-6,CASSYDRYEQYF,TGTGCCAGCAGTTACGACAGGTACGAGCAGTACTTC
13,TRBJ1-2,.,.,TRBV19,CASSIKTYYGYTF,TGTGCCAGTAGTATAAAGACTTACTATGGCTACACCTTC
16,TRBJ2-2,.,.,TRBV5-1,CASSFSGAGNTGELFF,TGCGCCAGCAGCTTTAGTGGGGCAGGGAACACCGGGGAGCTGTTTTTT
11,TRBJ2-1,.,.,TRBV19,CASMGLTVPFF,TGTGCCAGTATGGGCCTAACAGTTCCGTTCTTC
15,TRBJ1-1,.,TRBD1,TRBV4-3,CASSQRQGGGAEAFF,TGCGCCAGCAGCCAAAGACAGGGGGGTGGAGCTGAAGCTTTCTTT
15,TRBJ2-7,once,.,TRBV21-1,CASSKGAGDDYEQYF,TGTGCCAGCAGCAAAGGGGCAGGGGACGACTACGAGCAGTACTTC
15,TRBJ1-1,.,.,TRBV10-1,CASSEIYPGGTEAFF,TGCGCCAGCAGTGAAATCTACCCCGGGGGGACTGAAGCTTTCTTT
16,TRBJ1-2,.,.,TRBV4-3,CASSQDFTGRLGGYTF,TGCGCCAGCAGCCAAGATTTTACAGGGCGGCTGGGGGGCTACACCTTC
14,TRBJ2-3,.,.,TRBV30,CAWRRTASTDTQYF,TGTGCCTGGAGAAGGACAGCTAGCACAGATACGCAGTATTTT
14,TRBJ1-3,.,TRBD1,TRBV19,CASTPGTAGNTIYF,TGTGCCAGTACCCCCGGGACAGCTGGAAACACCATATATTTT
13,TRBJ2-5,once,.,TRBV5-6,CASILFGGIGQYF,TGTGCCAGCATCCTCTTTGGGGGGATCGGCCAGTACTTC
18,TRBJ1-2,.,TRBD1,TRBV4-1,CASSQDSARGLTNYGYTF,TGCGCCAGCAGCCAAGATTCGGCCAGGGGGCTTACTAACTATGGCTACACCTTC
13,TRBJ2-1,once,.,TRBV7-9,CASSSAIYNEQFF,TGTGCCAGCAGCTCAGCTATCTACAATGAGCAGTTCTTC
16,TRBJ2-1,.,TRBD1,TRBV27,CASSRSGTGMFHEQFF,TGTGCCAGCAGTCGATCCGGGACAGGGATGTTCCATGAGCAGTTCTTC
13,TRBJ1-5,.,TRBD1,TRBV30,CACQSGTGQPQHF,TGTGCCTGCCAGAGCGGGACAGGGCAGCCCCAGCATTTT
15,TRBJ1-1,.,.,TRBV7-9,CASSVVVEGGTEAFF,TGTGCCAGCAGCGTAGTGGTCGAGGGAGGCACTGAAGCTTTCTTT
16,TRBJ2-1,.,.,TRBV25-1,CASSGWTVRSYNEQFF,TGTGCCAGCAGTGGGTGGACAGTACGATCCTACAATGAGCAGTTCTTC
14,TRBJ1-1,.,.,TRBV7-8,CASRKEASGTEAFF,TGTGCCAGCAGGAAGGAGGCTTCGGGCACTGAAGCTTTCTTT
14,TRBJ2-7,.,TRBD2,TRBV30,CAWSALAGETRQYF,TGTGCCTGGAGCGCCCTAGCGGGGGAGACACGGCAGTACTTC
14,TRBJ1-2,.,.,TRBV6-5,CASSYSRGGYGYTF,TGTGCCAGCAGTTACTCTCGGGGGGGCTATGGCTACACCTTC
15,TRBJ1-2,.,.,TRBV6-1,CASSEDDTTNYGYTF,TGTGCCAGCAGTGAAGACGACACCACTAACTATGGCTACACCTTC
16,TRBJ1-5,.,TRBD1,TRBV19,CASSLGPQGSNQPQHF,TGTGCCAGTAGTTTGGGACCACAGGGGTCGAACCAGCCCCAGCATTTT
16,TRBJ2-3,.,TRBD1,TRBV9,CTSSPGQAGGTDTQYF,TGTACCAGCAGCCCGGGACAGGCCGGAGGCACAGATACGCAGTATTTT
10,TRBJ2-7,.,.,TRBV25-1,CATFSYEQYF,TGTGCCACCTTCTCCTACGAGCAGTACTTC
13,TRBJ2-2,few,.,TRBV7-9,CASSSTSPGELFF,TGTGCCAGCAGTTCAACTTCTCCCGGGGAGCTGTTTTTT
13,TRBJ2-5,once,.,TRBV6-5,CASSPLATETQYF,TGTGCCAGCAGCCCCTTAGCGACCGAGACCCAGTACTTC
19,TRBJ1-1,.,.,TRBV4-1,CASSQDKMAAPGKRTEAFF,TGCGCCAGCAGCCAAGATAAAATGGCGGCACCCGGAAAACGGACTGAAGCTTTCTTT
17,TRBJ2-5,.,TRBD1,TRBV7-2,CASSLTPQGALTETQYF,TGTGCCAGCAGCTTAACCCCACAGGGGGCGCTGACAGAGACCCAGTACTTC
13,TRBJ1-1,.,TRBD1,TRBV6-5,CASKRTGVIEAFF,TGTGCCAGTAAACGGACAGGGGTCATTGAAGCTTTCTTT
14,TRBJ1-3,.,.,TRBV30,CAWSARTAGNTIYF,TGTGCCTGGAGTGCCCGGACAGCTGGAAACACCATATATTTT
16,TRBJ2-6,.,.,TRBV5-8,CASSLVTVSGANVLTF,TGTGCCAGCAGCTTGGTAACAGTCTCTGGGGCCAACGTCCTGACTTTC
16,TRBJ2-2,.,TRBD2,TRBV4-1,CASSGRLAANTGELFF,TGCGCCAGCAGCGGCAGACTAGCAGCGAACACCGGGGAGCTGTTTTTT
14,TRBJ1-5,once,.,TRBV19,CASSISPGFQPQHF,TGTGCCAGTAGTATAAGTCCAGGGTTTCAGCCCCAGCATTTT
15,TRBJ1-3,.,.,TRBV6-6,CASSSWGDDGNTIYF,TGTGCCAGCAGTTCCTGGGGGGACGATGGAAACACCATATATTTT
15,TRBJ2-7,once,.,TRBV2,CASTETRDLSYEQYF,TGTGCCAGCACTGAAACCCGGGATCTTTCCTACGAGCAGTACTTC
13,TRBJ1-4,once,.,TRBV11-2,CASSLLGGEKLFF,TGTGCCAGCAGCTTATTGGGGGGTGAAAAACTGTTTTTT
14,TRBJ1-5,.,.,TRBV18,CASSPGTLNQPQHF,TGTGCCAGCTCACCTGGGACATTAAATCAGCCCCAGCATTTT
11,TRBJ2-7,.,.,TRBV5-6,CASSFQYEQYF,TGTGCCAGCAGCTTTCAGTACGAGCAGTACTTC
14,TRBJ1-2,.,TRBD1,TRBV5-6,CASRYRGANYGYTF,TGTGCCAGCAGATACAGGGGAGCCAACTATGGCTACACCTTC
13,TRBJ2-7,.,.,TRBV7-2,CASSLESEGGQYF,TGTGCCAGCAGCTTAGAGTCAGAGGGAGGGCAGTACTTC
14,TRBJ2-7,.,TRBD1,TRBV5-5,CASSGTGDRGEQYF,TGTGCCAGCAGCGGGACAGGGGACCGGGGCGAGCAGTACTTC
13,TRBJ2-7,few,.,TRBV5-4,CASSPIGGDEQYF,TGTGCCAGCAGTCCCATCGGGGGAGACGAGCAGTACTTC
15,TRBJ2-3,.,.,TRBV6-1,CASSSLWEPKDTQYF,TGTGCCAGCAGTTCGCTTTGGGAGCCTAAAGATACGCAGTATTTT
15,TRBJ1-1,many,.,TRBV5-6,CASSQRSRENTEAFF,TGTGCCAGCAGCCAAAGATCTAGAGAGAACACTGAAGCTTTCTTT
14,TRBJ1-5,.,.,TRBV6-1,CASRGGQSRQPQHF,TGTGCCAGCAGGGGCGGACAGAGTCGTCAGCCCCAGCATTTT
12,TRBJ2-2,few,TRBD1,TRBV6-4,CAGGQDTGELFF,TGTGCCGGGGGACAGGACACCGGGGAGCTGTTTTTT
16,TRBJ1-2,.,TRBD1,TRBV4-1,CASSQDPDRGAVGYTF,TGCGCCAGCAGCCAAGATCCTGACAGGGGCGCGGTTGGCTACACCTTC
15,TRBJ1-5,.,.,TRBV6-5,CASSPDRAGNQPQHF,TGTGCCAGCAGTCCCGACCGGGCGGGGAATCAGCCCCAGCATTTT
16,TRBJ2-7,.,TRBD1,TRBV27,CASRKFMDRATYEQYF,TGTGCCAGCAGAAAATTTATGGACAGGGCCACCTACGAGCAGTACTTC